This TCR beta chain comes out of a study of cytomegalovirus exposure and HLA in healthy donors. The V end lost 1 base, the J end lost 4 bases, and 11 bases lay between the germline ends. CDR1 is SGHKS, CDR2 YYEKEE, per germline (reference sequence). CDR3 length: 14 amino acids. Overall study findings and caveats: The sole available immune exposure information was CMV serostatus.

This clone occurred a few times. Its antigen remains unknown. The PCR made use of 60 Vbeta and 13 Jbeta primers. Study processing details: Roughly 10 million shared chains were among about 80 million unique TCR beta chains counted in a later analysis. Here immunoSEQ multiplex PCR was the method, and the copy in TCRdb shows in-frame clones only, minus some. V and J calls and clone size come straight from that table; D and trimming were deduced from the DNA. The sample has roughly 150,000 clones, almost 75% seen once. Source material: PBMCs. This clonotype originated in a woman between 18 and 30 years old in good health and CMV-seropositive. The V gene is TRBV5-5, the J gene TRBJ1-1; D not resolved. The CDR3 DNA is TGTGCCAGCAGCTTGTTGGGGAGCCTCACTGAAGCTTTCTTT. Amino acid sequence: CASSLLGSLTEAFF. Variable domain in full (rest from reference TRBV5-5 and TRBJ1-1): DAGVTQSPTHLIKTRGQQVTLRCSPISGHKSVSWYQQVLGQGPQFIFQYYEKEERGRGNFPDRFSARQFPNYSSELNVNALLLGDSALYLCASSLLGSLTEAFFGQGTRLTVV.